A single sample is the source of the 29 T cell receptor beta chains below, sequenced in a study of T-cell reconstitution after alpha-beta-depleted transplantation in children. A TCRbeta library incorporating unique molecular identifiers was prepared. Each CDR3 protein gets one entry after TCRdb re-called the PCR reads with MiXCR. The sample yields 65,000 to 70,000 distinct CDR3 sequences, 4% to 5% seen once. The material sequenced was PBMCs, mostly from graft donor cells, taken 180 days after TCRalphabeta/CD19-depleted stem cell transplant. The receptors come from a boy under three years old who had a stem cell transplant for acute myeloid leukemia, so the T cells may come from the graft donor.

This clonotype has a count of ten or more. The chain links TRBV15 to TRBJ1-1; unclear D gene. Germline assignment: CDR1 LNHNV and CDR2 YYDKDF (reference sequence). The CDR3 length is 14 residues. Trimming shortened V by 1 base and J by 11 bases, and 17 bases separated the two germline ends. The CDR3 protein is CATSRASALPGAFF. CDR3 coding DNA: TGTGCCACCAGCAGAGCTTCGGCCCTCCCGGGCGCTTTCTTT.

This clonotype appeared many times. CDR3 DNA sequence: TGTGCCAGCAGCAATCAACTTACCCTAGCCAAAAACATTCAGTACTTC. It is translated as CASSNQLTLAKNIQYF. The rearrangement links TRBV12-3 or TRBV12-4 to TRBJ2-4; D unclear. The length of the CDR3 is 16 residues. Trimming took 6 bases from V and 0 from J, leaving 15 bases between them.

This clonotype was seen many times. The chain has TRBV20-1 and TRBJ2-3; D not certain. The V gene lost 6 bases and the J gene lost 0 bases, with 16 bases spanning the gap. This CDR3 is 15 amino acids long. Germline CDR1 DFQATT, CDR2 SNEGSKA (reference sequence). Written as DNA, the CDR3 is TGCAGTGCCCCGGACCGTAGATCTAGCACAGATACGCAGTATTTT. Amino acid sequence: CSAPDRRSSTDTQYF.

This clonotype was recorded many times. In DNA, the CDR3 is TGTGCCAGCAGTTTATATGCAGGGTGGGGGGGCTATGGCTACACCTTC. Translated: CASSLYAGWGGYGYTF. V is TRBV12-3 or TRBV12-4 and J is TRBJ1-2; D might be TRBD1 (5 bases). With 2 bases removed from V and 4 bases from J, the gap between germline ends came to 17 bases. The CDR3 contains 16 residues.

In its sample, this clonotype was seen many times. The CDR3 bases are TGTGCCAGCAGCTTATTACGAGGGGACTATGGCTACACCTTC. Encoded protein: CASSLLRGDYGYTF. The chain joins TRBV7-9 to TRBJ1-2; the D gene is possibly TRBD1 (5 bases). In germline, CDR1 is SEHNR, CDR2 FQNEAQ (reference sequence). The germline V and J ends were trimmed by 2 bases and 3 bases, with 10 bases remaining between them. This CDR3 comprises 14 residues.

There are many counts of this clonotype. This CDR3 reads CASSLKRHIYEQYF. The CDR3 DNA sequence: TGTGCCAGCAGTTTGAAGAGACATATCTACGAGCAGTACTTC. The V and J genes are TRBV12-3 or TRBV12-4 and TRBJ2-7; D unclear. The CDR3 spans 14 residues. V was shortened by 3 bases and J by 3 bases, with 12 bases between the two germline ends.

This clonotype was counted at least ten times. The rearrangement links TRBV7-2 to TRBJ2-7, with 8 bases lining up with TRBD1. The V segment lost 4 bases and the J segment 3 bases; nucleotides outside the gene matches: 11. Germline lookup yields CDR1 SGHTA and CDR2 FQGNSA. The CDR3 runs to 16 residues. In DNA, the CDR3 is TGTGCCAGCAGCTCTAAACGGACAGGGAAGAGCTACGAGCAGTACTTC. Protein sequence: CASSSKRTGKSYEQYF. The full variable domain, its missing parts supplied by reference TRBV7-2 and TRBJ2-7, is GAGVSQSPSNKVTEKGKDVELRCDPISGHTALYWYRQSLGQGLEFLIYFQGNSAPDKSGLPSDRFSAERTGGSVSTLTIQRTQQEDSAVYLCASSSKRTGKSYEQYFGPGTRLTVT.

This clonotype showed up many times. The CDR3 DNA is TGTGCCAGTAGTTTTAGGGACACTCGCCCCGGCACCGGGGAGCTGTTTTTT. It specifies CASSFRDTRPGTGELFF. The chain uses TRBV19 and TRBJ2-2; possibly TRBD1 for D (6 bases). This CDR3 comprises 17 residues. Germline CDR1 LNHDA, CDR2 SQIVND (reference sequence). V was trimmed by 5 bases and J by 4 bases, leaving 20 bases between them.

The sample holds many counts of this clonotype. CDR3 DNA: TGTGCCAGCAGTTTGAAGCGGGTGGGGACAGATACGCAGTATTTT. Its protein product is CASSLKRVGTDTQYF. The rearrangement uses TRBV12-3 or TRBV12-4 and TRBJ2-3; a weak D match, TRBD2 (6 bases). V lost 3 bases and J 3 bases, leaving 13 bases between the germline ends. There are 15 residues in the CDR3.

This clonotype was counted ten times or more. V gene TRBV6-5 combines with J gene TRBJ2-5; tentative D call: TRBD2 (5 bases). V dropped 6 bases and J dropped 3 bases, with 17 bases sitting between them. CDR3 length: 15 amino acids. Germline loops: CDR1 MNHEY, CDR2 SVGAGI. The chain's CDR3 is CASSPRTGSKETQYF. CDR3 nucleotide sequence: TGTGCCAGCAGCCCCCGGACGGGGAGTAAAGAGACCCAGTACTTC.

CDR3 loop: CASSVGGQISPLHF. For the CDR3, the DNA is TGTGCCAGCAGCGTCGGCGGGCAAATTTCACCCCTCCACTTT. The rearrangement links TRBV5-4 to TRBJ1-6; no clear D gene. This CDR3 region has 14 residues. V was shortened by 4 bases and J by 9 bases, with 14 bases between the two germline ends. Germline CDR1 is SGHNT and CDR2 is YYREEE (reference sequence).

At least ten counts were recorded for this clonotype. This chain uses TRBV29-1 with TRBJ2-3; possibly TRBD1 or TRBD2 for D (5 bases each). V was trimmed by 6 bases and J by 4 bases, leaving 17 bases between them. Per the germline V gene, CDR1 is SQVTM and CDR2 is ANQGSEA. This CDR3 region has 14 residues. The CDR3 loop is CSVRDGLYSDTQYF. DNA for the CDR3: TGCAGCGTCCGGGACGGCCTTTATTCAGATACGCAGTATTTT.

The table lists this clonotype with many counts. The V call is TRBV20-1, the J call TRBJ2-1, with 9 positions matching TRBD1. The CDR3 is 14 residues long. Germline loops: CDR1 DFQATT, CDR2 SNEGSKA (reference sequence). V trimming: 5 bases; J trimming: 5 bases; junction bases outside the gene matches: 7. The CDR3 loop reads CSARGTGRHNEQFF. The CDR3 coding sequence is TGCAGTGCTCGCGGGACAGGGAGACACAATGAGCAGTTCTTC.

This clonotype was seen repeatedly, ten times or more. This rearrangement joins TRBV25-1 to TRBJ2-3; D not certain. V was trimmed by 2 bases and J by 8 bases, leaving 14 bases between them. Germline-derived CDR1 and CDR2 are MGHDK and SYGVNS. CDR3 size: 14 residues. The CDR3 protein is CASSEVVIEATQYF. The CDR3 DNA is TGTGCCAGCAGTGAAGTCGTGATTGAGGCTACGCAGTATTTT.

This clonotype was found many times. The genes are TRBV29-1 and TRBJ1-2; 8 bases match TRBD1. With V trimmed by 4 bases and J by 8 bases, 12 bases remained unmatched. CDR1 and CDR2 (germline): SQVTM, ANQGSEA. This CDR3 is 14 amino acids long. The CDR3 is CSVGQTGELWGYTF. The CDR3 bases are TGCAGCGTTGGGCAGACAGGGGAGCTTTGGGGCTACACCTTC.

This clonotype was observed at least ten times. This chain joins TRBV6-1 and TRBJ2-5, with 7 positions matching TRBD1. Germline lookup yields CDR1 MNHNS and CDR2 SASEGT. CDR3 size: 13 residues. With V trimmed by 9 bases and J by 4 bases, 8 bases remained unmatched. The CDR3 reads CASMTGIAETQYF. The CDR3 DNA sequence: TGTGCCAGTATGACAGGGATTGCAGAGACCCAGTACTTC.

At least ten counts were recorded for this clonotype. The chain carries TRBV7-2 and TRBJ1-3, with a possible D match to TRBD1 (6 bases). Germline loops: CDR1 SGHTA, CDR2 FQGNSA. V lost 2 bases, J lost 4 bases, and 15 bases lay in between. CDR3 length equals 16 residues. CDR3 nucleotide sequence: TGTGCCAGCAGCTTAAGCTTGGGGGCGACGGGAAACACCATATATTTT. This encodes CASSLSLGATGNTIYF.

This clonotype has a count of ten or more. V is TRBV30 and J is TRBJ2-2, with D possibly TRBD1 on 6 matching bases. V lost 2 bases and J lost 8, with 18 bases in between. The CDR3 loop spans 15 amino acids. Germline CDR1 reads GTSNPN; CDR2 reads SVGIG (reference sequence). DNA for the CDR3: TGTGCCTGGAGTTTAAGAGCCAGGGGAATGGGGGAGCTGTTTTTT. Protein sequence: CAWSLRARGMGELFF. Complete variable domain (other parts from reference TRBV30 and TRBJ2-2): SQTIHQWPATLVQPVGSPLSLECTVEGTSNPNLYWYRQAAGRGLQLLFYSVGIGQISSEVPQNLSASRPQDRQFILSSKKLLLSDSGFYLCAWSLRARGMGELFFGEGSRLTVL.

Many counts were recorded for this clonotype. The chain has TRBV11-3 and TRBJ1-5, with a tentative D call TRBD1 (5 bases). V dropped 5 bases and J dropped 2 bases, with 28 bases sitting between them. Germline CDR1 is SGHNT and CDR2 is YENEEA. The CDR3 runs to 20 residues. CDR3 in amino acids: CASSAALGGINDDGNQPQHF. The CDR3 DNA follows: TGTGCCAGCAGCGCCGCCCTGGGGGGGATTAATGATGATGGCAATCAGCCCCAGCATTTT.

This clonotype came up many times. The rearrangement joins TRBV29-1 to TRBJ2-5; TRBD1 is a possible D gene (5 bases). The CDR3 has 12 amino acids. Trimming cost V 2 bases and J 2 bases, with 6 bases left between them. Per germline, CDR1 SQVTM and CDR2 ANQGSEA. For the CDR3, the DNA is TGCAGCGTTGAAACAGGTCAAGAGACCCAGTACTTC. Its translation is CSVETGQETQYF.

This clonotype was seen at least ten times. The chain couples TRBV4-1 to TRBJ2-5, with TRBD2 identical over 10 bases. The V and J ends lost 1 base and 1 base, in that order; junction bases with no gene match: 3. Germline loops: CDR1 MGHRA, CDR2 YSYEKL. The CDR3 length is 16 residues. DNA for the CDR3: TGCGCCAGCAGCCAAGGACTAGCGGGTTTCCAAGAGACCCAGTACTTC. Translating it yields CASSQGLAGFQETQYF.

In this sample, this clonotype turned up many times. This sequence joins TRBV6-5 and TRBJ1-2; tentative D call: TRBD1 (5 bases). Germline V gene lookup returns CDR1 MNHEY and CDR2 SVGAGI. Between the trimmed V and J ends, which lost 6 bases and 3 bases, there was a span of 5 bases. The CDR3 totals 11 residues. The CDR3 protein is CASRGHYGYTF. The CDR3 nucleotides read TGTGCCAGCAGGGGGCACTATGGCTACACCTTC.

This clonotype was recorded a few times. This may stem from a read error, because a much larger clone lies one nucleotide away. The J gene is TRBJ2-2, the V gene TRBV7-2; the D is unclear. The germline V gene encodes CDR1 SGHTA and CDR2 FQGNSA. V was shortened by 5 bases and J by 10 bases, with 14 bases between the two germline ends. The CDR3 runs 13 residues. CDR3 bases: TGTGCCAGCAGCGCCCGGGCCCCCGAGGAGCTGTTTTTT. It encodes CASSARAPEELFF.

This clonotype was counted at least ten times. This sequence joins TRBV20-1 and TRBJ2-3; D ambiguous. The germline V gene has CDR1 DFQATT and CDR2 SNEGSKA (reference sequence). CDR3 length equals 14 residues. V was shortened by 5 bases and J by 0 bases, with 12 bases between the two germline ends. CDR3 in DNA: TGCAGTGCTGGACCCCCCCTCAGCACAGATACGCAGTATTTT. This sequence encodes CSAGPPLSTDTQYF.

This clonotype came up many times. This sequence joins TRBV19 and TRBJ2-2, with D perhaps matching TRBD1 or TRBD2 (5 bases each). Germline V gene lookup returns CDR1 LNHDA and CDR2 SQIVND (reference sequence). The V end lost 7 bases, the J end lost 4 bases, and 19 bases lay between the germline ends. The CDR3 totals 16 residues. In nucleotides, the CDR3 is TGTGCCAGTAAGGTCAGGGCGGAAGGGACCACCGGGGAGCTGTTTTTT. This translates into CASKVRAEGTTGELFF.

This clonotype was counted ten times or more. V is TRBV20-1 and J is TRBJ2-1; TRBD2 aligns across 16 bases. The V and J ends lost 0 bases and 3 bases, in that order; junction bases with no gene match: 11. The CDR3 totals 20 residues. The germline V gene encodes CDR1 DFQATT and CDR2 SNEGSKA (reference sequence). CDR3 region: CSARDPGLAGGPTHYNEQFF. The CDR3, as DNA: TGCAGTGCTAGAGACCCGGGACTAGCGGGGGGGCCGACCCACTACAATGAGCAGTTCTTC.

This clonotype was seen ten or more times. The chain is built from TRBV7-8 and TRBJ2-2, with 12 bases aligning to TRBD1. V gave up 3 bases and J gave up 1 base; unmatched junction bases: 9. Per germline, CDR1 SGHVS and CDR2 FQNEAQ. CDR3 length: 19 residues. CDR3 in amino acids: CASSLTGQGALVNTGELFF. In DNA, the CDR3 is TGTGCCAGCAGCTTGACGGGACAGGGGGCTTTGGTGAACACCGGGGAGCTGTTTTTT.

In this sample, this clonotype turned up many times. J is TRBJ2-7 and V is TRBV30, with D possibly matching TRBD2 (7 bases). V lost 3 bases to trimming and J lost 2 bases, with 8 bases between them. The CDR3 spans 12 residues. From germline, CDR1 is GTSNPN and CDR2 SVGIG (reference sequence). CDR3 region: CAWSGGPYEQYF. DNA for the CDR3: TGTGCCTGGAGCGGGGGGCCCTACGAGCAGTACTTC.

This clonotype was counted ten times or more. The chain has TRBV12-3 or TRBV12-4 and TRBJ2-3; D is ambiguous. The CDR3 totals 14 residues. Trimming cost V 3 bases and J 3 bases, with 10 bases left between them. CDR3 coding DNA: TGTGCCAGCAGTTTTCCCGGGCGGACAGATACGCAGTATTTT. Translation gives CASSFPGRTDTQYF.